The sequence of this TCR beta chain was determined in a study of T-cell reconstitution after alpha-beta-depleted transplantation in children. There are many counts of this clonotype. The CDR3 loop spans 15 amino acids. V was clipped by 0 bases and J by 5 bases, with 15 bases between them. Germline-derived CDR1 and CDR2 are SQVTM and ANQGSEA. Unique molecular identifiers were used in preparing the TCRbeta library. TCRdb ran MiXCR on the PCR reads and lists one entry per CDR3 protein. Of approximately 590,000 distinct CDR3 sequences listed, about 10% are singletons. The rearrangement links TRBV29-1 to TRBJ2-3, with D possibly being TRBD1 (5 bases). The material sequenced was PBMCs from the stem cell graft donor, taken from the stem cell graft. This clonotype was obtained from a human donor who donated a stem cell graft to a child with acute myeloid leukemia. DNA for the CDR3: TGCAGCGTTGAAGAAGCCAGGGTGTTTGGAGATACGCAGTATTTT. Amino acid sequence: CSVEEARVFGDTQYF.